What follows describes a single T cell receptor beta chain. This entry belongs to a study of shared clonotypes between healthy human individuals. The CDR3 is 16 residues long. V lost 6 bases and J lost 8; bases outside the gene matches: 8. Germline lookup yields CDR1 WSHSY and CDR2 SAAADI. The assay was run at deep level. Profiling relied on immunoSEQ multiplex PCR, and the TCRdb table lists in-frame clones only, not all of them. The table shows more than 2,000,000 clones, with approximately 90% occurring only once. The sample consisted of naive CD4+ T cells sorted from blood. Noted subset: CD45RA+ positively selected. This rearrangement joins TRBV10-2 to TRBJ2-3; 16 bases agree with TRBD2. This TCR was sampled from a man between 18 and 29 years old in good health. The CDR3 is CASSDGTSGREVTQYF. The CDR3 DNA reads TGCGCCAGCAGCGACGGGACTAGCGGGAGGGAAGTTACGCAGTATTTT.